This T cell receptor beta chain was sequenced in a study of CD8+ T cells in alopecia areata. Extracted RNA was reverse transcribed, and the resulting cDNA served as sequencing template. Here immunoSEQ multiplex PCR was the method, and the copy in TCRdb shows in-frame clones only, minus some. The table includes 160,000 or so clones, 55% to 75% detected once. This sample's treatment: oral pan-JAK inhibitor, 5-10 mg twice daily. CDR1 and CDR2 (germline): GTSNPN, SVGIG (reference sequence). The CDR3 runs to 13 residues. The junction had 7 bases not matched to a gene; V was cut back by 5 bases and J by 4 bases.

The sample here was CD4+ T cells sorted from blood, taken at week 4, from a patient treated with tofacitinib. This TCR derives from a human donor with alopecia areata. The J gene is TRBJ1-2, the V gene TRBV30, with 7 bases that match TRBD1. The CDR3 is CAWRNQGGYGYTF. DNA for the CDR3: TGTGCCTGGCGGAATCAGGGGGGCTATGGCTACACCTTC.